The 10 T cell receptor beta chains below were found in one sample sequenced in a study of T cell changes during pregnancy in multiple sclerosis. Only in-frame clones appear in the TCRdb table, and some are missing; sequencing was by immunoSEQ multiplex PCR. The data contain tens of thousands of clones, 91% of them singletons. This material consisted of CD8+ T cells from peripheral blood mononuclear cells, taken in the second trimester of pregnancy. All receptors derive from a female donor with multiple sclerosis, enrolled in a pregnancy study.

The rearrangement links TRBV6-5 to TRBJ2-7; TRBD1 matches 11 bases. V was pared by 6 bases and J by 4 bases, with 8 bases of the junction left unmatched. The CDR3 covers 15 residues. In germline, CDR1 is MNHEY, CDR2 SVGAGI. CDR3: CASSGQGAGGYEQYF. The DNA of the CDR3 is TGTGCCAGCAGCGGACAGGGGGCAGGTGGGTACGAGCAGTACTTC.

The table lists this clone with a count of one. V usage is TRBV21-1 and J usage is TRBJ1-2; no check of the table's D call, TRBD1, against the DNA was made. TRBV21-1 is a listed pseudogene. This CDR3 is 16 amino acids long. The CDR3 coding sequence is TGTGCCAGCAGCAGAGAATCTCAGGTGGGACAAACTGGCTACACCTTC. The encoded protein is CASSRESQVGQTGYTF.

This chain connects TRBV4-3 to TRBJ2-5, with 13 bases aligning to TRBD2. The CDR3 is 19 amino acids. V lost 1 base, J lost 0 bases, and 8 bases stayed unmatched. Germline V CDR1 and CDR2: LGHNA, YSLEER. In DNA, the CDR3 is TGCGCCAGCAGCCAAGTAGTCGGACTAGCGGGGGCCTACCAAGAGACCCAGTACTTC. It yields the protein CASSQVVGLAGAYQETQYF.

This clone was detected only a few times. The J gene is TRBJ1-2, the V gene TRBV7-9; unclear D gene. Germline values: CDR1 SEHNR, CDR2 FQNEAQ (reference sequence). This CDR3 contains 13 residues. V was clipped by 7 bases and J by 1 base, with 10 bases between them. In DNA form, the CDR3 reads TGTGCCAGCACCCCCCTAGATAACTATGGCTACACCTTC. Translated, it gives CASTPLDNYGYTF.

This sequence joins TRBV27 and TRBJ2-7; 9 bases are shared with TRBD1. The CDR3 covers 15 residues. J lost 0 bases, V lost 3 bases, and 3 bases had no gene match. CDR1 is MNHEY and CDR2 is SMNVEV in the germline V gene (reference sequence). In nucleotides, the CDR3 is TGTGCCAGCAGTTTGACAGGGGGGTACTCCTACGAGCAGTACTTC. Protein sequence: CASSLTGGYSYEQYF.

The rearrangement uses TRBV4-2 and TRBJ2-7; TRBD1 matches 7 bases. This CDR3 contains 15 residues. With 1 base clipped from V and 1 base from J, the junction kept 4 bases outside the gene matches. Germline values: CDR1 LGHNA, CDR2 YNFKEQ. The CDR3 region has the DNA TGTGCCAGCAGCCAAGGACCGACAGGGTCCTACGAGCAGTACTTC. Protein: CASSQGPTGSYEQYF.

The chain uses TRBV30 and TRBJ2-3, with 7 bases fitting TRBD1. The J segment lost 1 base and the V segment lost 3 bases, leaving 4 bases of the junction unmatched. CDR1 GTSNPN and CDR2 SVGIG come from the germline V gene (reference sequence). The CDR3 is made up of 14 amino acids. The CDR3 region is CAWSLGQGTDTQYF. The DNA of the CDR3 is TGTGCCTGGAGCCTTGGACAGGGCACAGATACGCAGTATTTT.

The DNA of the CDR3 is TGTGCCAGCAGCTTAGCGCCCGGGCAGGGAGGGTCAACTAATGAAAAACTGTTTTTT. It specifies CASSLAPGQGGSTNEKLFF. The chain employs TRBV7-9 and TRBJ1-4; D is perhaps TRBD1 (5 bases). Per germline, CDR1 SEHNR and CDR2 FQNEAQ (reference sequence). The CDR3 contains 19 residues. Trimming removed 0 bases at V and 0 bases at J, with 17 bases between.

A few counts support this clone. The chain carries TRBV6-5 and TRBJ1-1; a weak D match, TRBD1 (5 bases). Deletions cut 0 bases from V and 4 bases from J, with 15 bases between. The CDR3 extends over 16 amino acids. Germline values: CDR1 MNHEY, CDR2 SVGAGI. CDR3 DNA sequence: TGTGCCAGCAGTTACTCTAAGGGGTGGTTTGGCACTGAAGCTTTCTTT. As protein: CASSYSKGWFGTEAFF.

This clone was seen only a few times. The chain has TRBV6-4 and TRBJ1-2, with D uncertain. The CDR3 has 13 amino acids. Trimming took 6 bases from V and 4 from J, leaving 12 bases between them. Per germline, CDR1 MRHNA and CDR2 SNTAGT. The CDR3 here is CASSPGESYGYTF. CDR3 coding DNA: TGTGCCAGCAGCCCCGGGGAGTCCTATGGCTACACCTTC.